This T cell receptor (beta chain) was recovered during a study of T cells in Graves' hyperthyroidism and ophthalmopathy. The study defined stable Graves' hyperthyroidism as no ophthalmopathy progression within 18 months. Clinical symptoms, serum thyroxine, TRAb, thyroid ultrasound and orbital computed tomography established diagnosis. TCR beta CDR3 regions were amplified from RNA transcripts. Primed by the HTBI set, a first-round RT-PCR was run on the TCR CDR3. TCRdb recomputed calls from the multiplex PCR reads with MiXCR, one row per CDR3 protein. Of roughly 420,000 distinct CDR3 sequences listed, approximately 14% were seen once; the top ten hold around 14%. This TCR was sampled from a woman under 30 with Graves' hyperthyroidism. Sequencing was done on a sample of blood.

The CDR3 coding sequence is TGCAGTGCTAGAGGGGCTAGCGGGAAGGCAGATACGCAGTATTTT. It encodes CSARGASGKADTQYF. The chain couples TRBV20-1 to TRBJ2-3, with 9 bases matching TRBD2. Losses at the gene ends were 1 base for V and 4 bases for J; bases not matched to a gene: 6. This CDR3 comprises 15 residues. Germline lookup yields CDR1 DFQATT and CDR2 SNEGSKA (reference sequence).